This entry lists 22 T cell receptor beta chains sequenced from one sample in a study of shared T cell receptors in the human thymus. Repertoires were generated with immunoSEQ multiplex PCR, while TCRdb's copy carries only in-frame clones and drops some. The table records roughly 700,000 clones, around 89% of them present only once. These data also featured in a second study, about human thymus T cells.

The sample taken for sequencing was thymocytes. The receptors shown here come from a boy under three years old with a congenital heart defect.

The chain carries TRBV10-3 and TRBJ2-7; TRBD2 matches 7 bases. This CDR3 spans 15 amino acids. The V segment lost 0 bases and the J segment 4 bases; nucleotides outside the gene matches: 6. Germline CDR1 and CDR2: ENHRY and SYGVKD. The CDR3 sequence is CAISESETSVYEQYF. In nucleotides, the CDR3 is TGTGCCATCAGTGAGTCGGAAACTAGCGTATACGAGCAGTACTTC.

This CDR3 is CASSQGNRDTEAFF. DNA of the CDR3: TGCGCCAGCAGCCAAGGTAACAGGGACACTGAAGCTTTCTTT. The chain joins TRBV4-3 to TRBJ1-1; D is possibly TRBD1 (6 bases). CDR1 LGHNA and CDR2 YSLEER come from the germline V gene. V was cut by 1 base and J by 3 bases, with 9 bases left in between. The CDR3 consists of 14 residues.

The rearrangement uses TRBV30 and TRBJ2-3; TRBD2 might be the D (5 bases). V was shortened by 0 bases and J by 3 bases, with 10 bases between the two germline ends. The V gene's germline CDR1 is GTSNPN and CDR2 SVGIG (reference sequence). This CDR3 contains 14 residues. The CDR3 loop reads CAWSVTRGTDTQYF. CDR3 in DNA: TGTGCCTGGAGTGTAACCCGGGGTACAGATACGCAGTATTTT.

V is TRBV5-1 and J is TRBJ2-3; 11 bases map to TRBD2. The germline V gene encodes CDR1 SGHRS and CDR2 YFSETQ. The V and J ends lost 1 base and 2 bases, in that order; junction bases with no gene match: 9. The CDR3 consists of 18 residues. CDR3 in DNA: TGCGCCAGCAGCTTGTCTCCGGGACTAGCGGTTTACACAGATACGCAGTATTTT. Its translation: CASSLSPGLAVYTDTQYF.

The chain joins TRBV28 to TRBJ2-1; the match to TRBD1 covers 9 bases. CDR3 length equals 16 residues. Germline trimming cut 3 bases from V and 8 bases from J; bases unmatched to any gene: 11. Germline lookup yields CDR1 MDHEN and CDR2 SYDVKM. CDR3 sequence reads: CASSFYRTGEAYEQFF. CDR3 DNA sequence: TGTGCCAGCAGTTTTTATCGGACAGGGGAGGCCTATGAGCAGTTCTTC.

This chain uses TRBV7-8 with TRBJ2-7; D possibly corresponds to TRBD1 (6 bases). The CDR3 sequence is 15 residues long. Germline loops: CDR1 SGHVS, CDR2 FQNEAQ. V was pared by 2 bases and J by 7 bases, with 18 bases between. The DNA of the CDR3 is TGTGCCAGCAGCTTAACTCAGGGGCGCGCGAGGGAGCAGTACTTC. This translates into CASSLTQGRAREQYF.

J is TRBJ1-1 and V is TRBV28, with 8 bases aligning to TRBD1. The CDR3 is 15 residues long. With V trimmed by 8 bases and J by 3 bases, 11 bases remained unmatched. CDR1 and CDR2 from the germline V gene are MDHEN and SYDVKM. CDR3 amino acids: CASACRRQGYTEAFF. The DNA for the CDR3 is TGTGCCAGCGCTTGTAGGAGACAGGGGTACACTGAAGCTTTCTTT.

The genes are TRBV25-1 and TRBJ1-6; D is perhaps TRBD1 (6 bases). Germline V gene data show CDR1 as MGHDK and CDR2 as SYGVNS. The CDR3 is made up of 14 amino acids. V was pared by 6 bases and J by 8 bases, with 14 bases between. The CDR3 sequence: CASSQRTEDSPLHF. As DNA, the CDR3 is TGTGCCAGCAGCCAAAGGACAGAGGATTCACCCCTCCACTTT.

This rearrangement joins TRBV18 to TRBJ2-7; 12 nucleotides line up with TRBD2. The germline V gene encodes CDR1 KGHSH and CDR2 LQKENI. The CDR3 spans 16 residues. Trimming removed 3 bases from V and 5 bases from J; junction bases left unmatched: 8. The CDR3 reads CASSPLPGLAGHEQYF. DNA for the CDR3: TGTGCCAGCTCACCTCTGCCGGGACTAGCGGGCCACGAGCAGTACTTC.

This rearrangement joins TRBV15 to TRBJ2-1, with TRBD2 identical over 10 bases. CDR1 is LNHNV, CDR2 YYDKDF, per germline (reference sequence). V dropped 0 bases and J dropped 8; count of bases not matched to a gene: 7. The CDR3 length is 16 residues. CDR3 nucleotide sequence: TGTGCCACCAGCAGAGATTGGCAGCGGGAGGGCGATGAGCAGTTCTTC. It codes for CATSRDWQREGDEQFF.

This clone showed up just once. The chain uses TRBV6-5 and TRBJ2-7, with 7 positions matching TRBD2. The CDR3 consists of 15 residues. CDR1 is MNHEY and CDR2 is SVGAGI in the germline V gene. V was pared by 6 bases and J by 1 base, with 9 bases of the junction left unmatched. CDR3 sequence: CASRTAGAESYEQYF. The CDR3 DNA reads TGTGCCAGCAGAACCGCGGGAGCCGAATCCTACGAGCAGTACTTC.

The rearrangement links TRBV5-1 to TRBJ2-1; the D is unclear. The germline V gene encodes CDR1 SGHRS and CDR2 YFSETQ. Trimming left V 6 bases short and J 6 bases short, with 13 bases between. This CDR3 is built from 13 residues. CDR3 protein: CASTSFIGNEQFF. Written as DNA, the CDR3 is TGCGCCAGCACTTCCTTTATCGGCAATGAGCAGTTCTTC. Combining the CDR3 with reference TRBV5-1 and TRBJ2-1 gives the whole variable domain KAGVTQTPRYLIKTRGQQVTLSCSPISGHRSVSWYQQTPGQGLQFLFEYFSETQRNKGNFPGRFSGRQFSNSRSEMNVSTLELGDSALYLCASTSFIGNEQFFGPGTRLTVL.

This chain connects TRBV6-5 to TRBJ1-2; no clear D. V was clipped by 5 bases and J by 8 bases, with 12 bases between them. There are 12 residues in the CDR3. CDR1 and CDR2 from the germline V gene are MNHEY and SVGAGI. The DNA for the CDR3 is TGTGCCAGCAGTCCGCACGAGGGAGGCTACACCTTC. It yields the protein CASSPHEGGYTF.

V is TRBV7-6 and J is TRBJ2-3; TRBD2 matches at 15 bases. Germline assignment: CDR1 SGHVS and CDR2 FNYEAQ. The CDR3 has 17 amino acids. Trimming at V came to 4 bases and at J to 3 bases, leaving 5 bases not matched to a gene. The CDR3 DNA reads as TGTGCCAGCAGCTCCCCCGGGACTAGCGGGAGGACAGATACGCAGTATTTT. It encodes CASSSPGTSGRTDTQYF.

The CDR3 here is CASSEEVQKVYEQYF. In DNA form, the CDR3 reads TGTGCCAGCAGTGAAGAGGTACAGAAGGTTTACGAGCAGTACTTC. This chain links TRBV2 with TRBJ2-7; D uncertain. Trimming pared 1 base from V and 4 bases from J, leaving 14 bases between. Germline V CDR1 and CDR2: SNHLY, FYNNEI. CDR3 length: 15 residues.

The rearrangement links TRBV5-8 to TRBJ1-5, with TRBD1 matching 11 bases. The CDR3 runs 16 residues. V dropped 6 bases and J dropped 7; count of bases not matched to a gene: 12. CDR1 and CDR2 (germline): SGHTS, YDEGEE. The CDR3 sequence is CASIQDRGRTLQPQHF. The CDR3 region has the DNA TGTGCCAGCATCCAGGACAGGGGGCGGACTCTCCAGCCCCAGCATTTT.

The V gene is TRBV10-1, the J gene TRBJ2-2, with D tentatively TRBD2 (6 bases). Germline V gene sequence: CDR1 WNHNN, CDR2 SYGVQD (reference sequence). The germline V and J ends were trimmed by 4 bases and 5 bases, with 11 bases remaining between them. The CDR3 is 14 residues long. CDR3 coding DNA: TGCGCCAGCAGTGGCGGGGACCCTACCGGGGAGCTGTTTTTT. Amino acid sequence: CASSGGDPTGELFF.

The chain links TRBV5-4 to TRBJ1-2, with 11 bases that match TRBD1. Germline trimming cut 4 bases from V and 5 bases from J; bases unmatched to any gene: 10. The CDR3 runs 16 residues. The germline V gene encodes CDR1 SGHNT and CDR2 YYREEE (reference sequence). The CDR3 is CASSPDRGRREYGYTF. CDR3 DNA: TGTGCCAGCAGCCCGGACAGGGGGCGGCGAGAGTATGGCTACACCTTC.

The CDR3 DNA reads as TGTGCCAGCAGTTTACGACAGACCCCCTACAATGAGCAGTTCTTC. Translation gives CASSLRQTPYNEQFF. This chain connects TRBV28 to TRBJ2-1, with a possible D match to TRBD1 (5 bases). Trimming took off 2 bases at V and 2 bases at J, with 10 bases between the two ends. The CDR3 is 15 amino acids. CDR1 is MDHEN, CDR2 SYDVKM, per germline.

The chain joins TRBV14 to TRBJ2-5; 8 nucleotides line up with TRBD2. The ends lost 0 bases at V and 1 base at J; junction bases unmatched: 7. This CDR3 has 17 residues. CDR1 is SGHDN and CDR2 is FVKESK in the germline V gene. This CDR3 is CASSQDLSGRGQETQYF. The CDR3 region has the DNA TGTGCCAGCAGCCAAGATCTGAGCGGGAGAGGCCAAGAGACCCAGTACTTC.

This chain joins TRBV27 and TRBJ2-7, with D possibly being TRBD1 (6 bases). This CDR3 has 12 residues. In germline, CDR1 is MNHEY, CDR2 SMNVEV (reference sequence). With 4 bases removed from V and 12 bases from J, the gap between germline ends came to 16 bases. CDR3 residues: CASSSIGTNLYF. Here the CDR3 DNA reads TGTGCCAGCAGTTCCATCGGGACAAATTTGTACTTC.

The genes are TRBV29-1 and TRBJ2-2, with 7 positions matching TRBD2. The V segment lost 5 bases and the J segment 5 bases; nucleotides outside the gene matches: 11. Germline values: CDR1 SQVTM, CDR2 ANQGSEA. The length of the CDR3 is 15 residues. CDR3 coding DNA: TGCAGCGTTTGGGAGGTCGGGAGGTTAACCGGGGAGCTGTTTTTT. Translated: CSVWEVGRLTGELFF.